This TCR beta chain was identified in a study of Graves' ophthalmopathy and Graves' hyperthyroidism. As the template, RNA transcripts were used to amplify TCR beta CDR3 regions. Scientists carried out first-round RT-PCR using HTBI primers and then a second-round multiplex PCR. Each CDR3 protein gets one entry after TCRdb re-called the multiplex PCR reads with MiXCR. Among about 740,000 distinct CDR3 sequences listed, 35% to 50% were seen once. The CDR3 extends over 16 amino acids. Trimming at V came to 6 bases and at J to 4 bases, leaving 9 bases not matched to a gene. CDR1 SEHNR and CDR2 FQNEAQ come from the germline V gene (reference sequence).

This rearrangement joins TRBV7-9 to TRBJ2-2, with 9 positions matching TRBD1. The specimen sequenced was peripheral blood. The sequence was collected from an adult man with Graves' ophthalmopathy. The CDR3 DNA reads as TGTGCCAGCAGATGGACAGGGGTGCGAGGCACCGGGGAGCTGTTTTTT. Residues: CASRWTGVRGTGELFF.